The rows below give T cell receptor beta chains drawn from one sample of a study of cytomegalovirus exposure and HLA in healthy donors. Assay: immunoSEQ multiplex PCR; the TCRdb copy retains only in-frame clones and omits some. The sample has 100,000 to 150,000 clones, 83% seen once; the top ten hold more than 3.5%. Sequencing input: PBMCs. Source of these receptors: a middle-aged woman in good health and CMV-seropositive. The CDR3 runs from the conserved cysteine through the conserved F or W. Each record gives: V gene, J gene, D gene, clone size, CDR3 protein, CDR3 DNA. The D gene is left open where the match is weak. The size field is filled for only some rows; it gives once, few, many or a size class.

v_call: TRBV10-3
j_call: TRBJ2-1
d_call: TRBD2
clone_size: -
cdr3_aa: CAITKGGREEANEQFF
cdr3_nt: TGTGCCATCACGAAAGGAGGGCGGGAGGAAGCCAATGAGCAGTTCTTC

v_call: TRBV18
j_call: TRBJ2-3
d_call: TRBD2
clone_size: -
cdr3_aa: CASSPKRLAASTDTQYF
cdr3_nt: TGTGCCAGCTCACCAAAGAGACTAGCGGCTAGCACAGATACGCAGTATTTT

v_call: TRBV28
j_call: TRBJ2-5
d_call: -
clone_size: -
cdr3_aa: CASSLSREEETQYF
cdr3_nt: TGTGCCAGCAGTTTATCGAGGGAAGAAGAGACCCAGTACTTC

v_call: TRBV28
j_call: TRBJ2-7
d_call: -
clone_size: -
cdr3_aa: CASSREREASYEQYF
cdr3_nt: TGTGCCAGCAGCCGCGAACGAGAGGCCTCCTACGAGCAGTACTTC

v_call: TRBV4-3
j_call: TRBJ2-1
d_call: TRBD2
clone_size: -
cdr3_aa: CASSQGATSGRFYNEQFF
cdr3_nt: TGCGCCAGCAGCCAAGGCGCAACTAGCGGGAGGTTCTACAATGAGCAGTTCTTC

v_call: TRBV2
j_call: TRBJ2-1
d_call: TRBD2
clone_size: -
cdr3_aa: CASSEAREILNEQFF
cdr3_nt: TGTGCCAGCAGTGAAGCGCGGGAGATTCTGAATGAGCAGTTCTTC

v_call: TRBV28
j_call: TRBJ2-7
d_call: TRBD2
clone_size: -
cdr3_aa: CASSPLAGETYEQYF
cdr3_nt: TGTGCCAGCAGCCCCTTAGCGGGAGAGACCTACGAGCAGTACTTC

v_call: TRBV7-6
j_call: TRBJ2-7
d_call: TRBD1
clone_size: -
cdr3_aa: CASSAGTGAYEQYF
cdr3_nt: TGTGCCAGCAGCGCCGGGACAGGGGCCTACGAGCAGTACTTC

v_call: TRBV5-6
j_call: TRBJ2-3
d_call: -
clone_size: -
cdr3_aa: CASSASSRADTQYF
cdr3_nt: TGTGCCAGCAGCGCGTCTAGCCGAGCAGATACGCAGTATTTT

v_call: TRBV30
j_call: TRBJ2-3
d_call: -
clone_size: -
cdr3_aa: CAWSVGADTQYF
cdr3_nt: TGTGCCTGGAGTGTAGGGGCAGATACGCAGTATTTT

v_call: TRBV7-3
j_call: TRBJ2-1
d_call: -
clone_size: -
cdr3_aa: CASSLAGGPTGEQFF
cdr3_nt: TGTGCCAGCAGCTTAGCCGGAGGTCCCACCGGTGAGCAGTTCTTC

v_call: TRBV5-1
j_call: TRBJ2-1
d_call: TRBD2
clone_size: -
cdr3_aa: CASSLRGLAGALDEQFF
cdr3_nt: TGCGCCAGCAGCCTAAGAGGACTAGCGGGAGCATTAGATGAGCAGTTCTTC

v_call: TRBV28
j_call: TRBJ1-1
d_call: TRBD1
clone_size: few
cdr3_aa: CASSLGTVQNTEAFF
cdr3_nt: TGTGCCAGCAGTTTAGGGACAGTCCAAAACACTGAAGCTTTCTTT

v_call: TRBV19
j_call: TRBJ2-7
d_call: TRBD2
clone_size: -
cdr3_aa: CASSSLAGVDEQYF
cdr3_nt: TGTGCCAGTAGTTCTCTAGCGGGAGTAGACGAGCAGTACTTC

v_call: TRBV11-2
j_call: TRBJ2-7
d_call: TRBD2
clone_size: -
cdr3_aa: CASSLSSGGLTSYEQYF
cdr3_nt: TGTGCCAGCAGCTTATCTAGCGGGGGATTAACTTCCTACGAGCAGTACTTC

v_call: TRBV11-2
j_call: TRBJ2-1
d_call: TRBD1
clone_size: -
cdr3_aa: CASSLVLGTAYNEQFF
cdr3_nt: TGTGCCAGCAGCTTAGTTTTAGGGACAGCCTACAATGAGCAGTTCTTC

v_call: TRBV12-5
j_call: TRBJ2-7
d_call: TRBD2
clone_size: -
cdr3_aa: CASGLTPSGTAYEQYF
cdr3_nt: TGTGCTAGTGGTTTGACCCCTAGCGGGACGGCCTACGAGCAGTACTTC

v_call: TRBV4-2
j_call: TRBJ2-3
d_call: TRBD2
clone_size: once
cdr3_aa: CASSPRGGSTDTQYF
cdr3_nt: TGTGCCAGCAGCCCTAGGGGAGGGAGCACAGATACGCAGTATTTT

v_call: TRBV5-1
j_call: TRBJ1-1
d_call: -
clone_size: once
cdr3_aa: CASTLYRVGSTEAFF
cdr3_nt: TGCGCCAGCACCCTCTACAGGGTCGGAAGCACTGAAGCTTTCTTT

v_call: TRBV7-3
j_call: TRBJ1-1
d_call: TRBD1
clone_size: -
cdr3_aa: CASSLGTGGHTEAFF
cdr3_nt: TGTGCCAGCAGCTTAGGGACAGGGGGCCACACTGAAGCTTTCTTT

v_call: TRBV10-2
j_call: TRBJ1-5
d_call: -
clone_size: -
cdr3_aa: CASSDLGADSNQPQHF
cdr3_nt: TGCGCCAGCAGTGACCTGGGGGCCGATAGCAATCAGCCCCAGCATTTT

v_call: TRBV4-3
j_call: TRBJ1-1
d_call: -
clone_size: -
cdr3_aa: CASSQESLAGFRNTEAFF
cdr3_nt: TGCGCCAGCAGCCAAGAAAGTCTCGCAGGTTTCCGGAACACTGAAGCTTTCTTT

v_call: TRBV5-1
j_call: TRBJ2-5
d_call: -
clone_size: -
cdr3_aa: CASSSGTVQETQYF
cdr3_nt: TGCGCCAGCAGTAGTGGTACGGTCCAAGAGACCCAGTACTTC

v_call: TRBV6-5
j_call: TRBJ1-4
d_call: TRBD1
clone_size: few
cdr3_aa: CASSYSRRTGVGKLFF
cdr3_nt: TGTGCCAGCAGTTACTCCCGTCGGACAGGGGTCGGAAAACTGTTTTTT

v_call: TRBV7-9
j_call: TRBJ1-2
d_call: TRBD1
clone_size: once
cdr3_aa: CSSTRQGVFYTF
cdr3_nt: TGTTCCAGCACCCGACAGGGGGTGTTCTACACCTTC

v_call: TRBV5-6
j_call: TRBJ2-7
d_call: TRBD1
clone_size: -
cdr3_aa: CASSLGQGVTYEQYF
cdr3_nt: TGTGCCAGCAGCTTGGGACAGGGCGTAACCTACGAGCAGTACTTC

v_call: TRBV10-2
j_call: TRBJ2-7
d_call: -
clone_size: -
cdr3_aa: CASSVNSPGYEQYF
cdr3_nt: TGCGCCAGCAGTGTGAACAGCCCTGGCTACGAGCAGTACTTC